The TCR beta chain under discussion was sequenced for a study of shared clonotypes between healthy human individuals. The CDR3 is made up of 14 amino acids. Trimming pared 2 bases from V and 4 bases from J, leaving 13 bases between. CDR1 and CDR2 (germline): SGHRS, YFSETQ. Profiled with immunoSEQ multiplex PCR; TCRdb holds only in-frame clones, not every one. Counted here are approximately 460,000 clones, 70% to 80% occurring once; the ten biggest clones make up 12%. There are a few counts of this clone. The sequenced material came from PBMCs. V usage is TRBV5-1 and J usage is TRBJ2-7, with unresolved D. The sequence came from a woman aged 35 to 49 in good health. Some clones in this sample may be carry-over from other donors' samples. CDR3 DNA: TGCGCCAGCAGCTTTCAAGGGATAGGGTACGAGCAGTACTTC. It translates to CASSFQGIGYEQYF.